The TCR beta chain under discussion was sequenced for a study of CD8 T cells in Susac syndrome. TCR beta was sequenced from blood CD8+ and CD4+ T cells. The CD8+ and CD4+ T cells were isolated magnetically using a negative isolation approach, whereas the TEMRA cells were enriched by FACS. V was trimmed by 1 base and J by 8 bases, leaving 21 bases between them. The CDR3 loop spans 17 amino acids. The germline V gene has CDR1 MNHNS and CDR2 SASEGT. cDNA came from around 0.5 to 1 ug RNA primed by random hexamers. The amplification used immunoSEQ multiplex PCR on TCR beta CDR3; it spanned 54 Vbeta and 13 Jbeta. MiXCR, run by TCRdb on the immunoSEQ multiplex PCR reads, gives a single entry per CDR3 protein. The sample has tens of thousands of distinct CDR3 sequences, around 90% seen once.

The TCR sequence derives from a human donor with multiple sclerosis. The sample comprised CD8+ T cells from PBMCs. The chain has TRBV6-1 and TRBJ2-4; D might be TRBD2 (7 bases). The CDR3 spells CASSEGGGGPPRYIQYF. Here the CDR3 DNA reads TGTGCCAGCAGTGAAGGGGGAGGGGGGCCCCCCCGGTACATTCAGTACTTC.